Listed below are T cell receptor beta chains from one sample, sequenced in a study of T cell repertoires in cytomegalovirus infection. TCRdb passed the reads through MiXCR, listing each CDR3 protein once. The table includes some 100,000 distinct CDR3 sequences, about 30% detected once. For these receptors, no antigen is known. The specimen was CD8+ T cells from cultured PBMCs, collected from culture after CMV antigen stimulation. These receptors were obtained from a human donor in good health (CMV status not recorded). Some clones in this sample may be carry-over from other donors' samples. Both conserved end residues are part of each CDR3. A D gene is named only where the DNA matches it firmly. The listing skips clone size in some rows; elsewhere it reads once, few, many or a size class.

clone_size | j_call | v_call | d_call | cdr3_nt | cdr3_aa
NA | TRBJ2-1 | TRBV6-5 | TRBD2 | TGTGCCAGCAGTTACTCGAGACTAGCGGGGGCCGCCCTCTACAATGAGCAGTTCTTC | CASSYSRLAGAALYNEQFF
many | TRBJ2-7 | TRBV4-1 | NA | TGCGCCAGCAGCGGGACGATAGCGTCGAAAGGCTCCTACGAGCAGTACTTC | CASSGTIASKGSYEQYF
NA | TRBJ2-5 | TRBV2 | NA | TGTGCCAGCTTAGGGGAGACCCAGTACTTC | CASLGETQYF
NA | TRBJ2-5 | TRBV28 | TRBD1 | TGTGCCAGCAGTTTAGTAACGACAGGGGGCGGAGAGACCCAGTACTTC | CASSLVTTGGGETQYF
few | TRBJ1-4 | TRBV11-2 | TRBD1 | TGTGCCAGCAGCCCCCTCTTTGGGACAGGGGGTATTGAAAAACTGTTTTTT | CASSPLFGTGGIEKLFF
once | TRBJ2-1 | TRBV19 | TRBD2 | TGTGCCAGTAGTACCGGGACTAGCGGGGTCATTGGTGAGCAGTTCTTC | CASSTGTSGVIGEQFF
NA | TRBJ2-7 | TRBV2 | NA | TGTGCCAGCAGCCCAACTAACGAGCAGTACTTC | CASSPTNEQYF
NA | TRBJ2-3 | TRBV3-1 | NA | TGTGCCAGCAGCCAAGATCTGAACACAGATACGCAGTATTTT | CASSQDLNTDTQYF
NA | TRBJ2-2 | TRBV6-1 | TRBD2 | TGTGCCAGCAGGCAATGGGCGGGGGATTTCCCCGGGGAGCTGTTTTTT | CASRQWAGDFPGELFF
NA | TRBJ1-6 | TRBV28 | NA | TGTGCCAGCAGTCCGACTTCGACTAGCGGAGATTCACCCCTCCACTTT | CASSPTSTSGDSPLHF
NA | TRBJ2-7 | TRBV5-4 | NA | TGTGCCAGCAGCCGGGGAGGTCGTTCGTACGAGCAGTACTTC | CASSRGGRSYEQYF
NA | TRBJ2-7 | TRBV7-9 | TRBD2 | TGTGCCAGCAGCGCCGGGGGGGCGGGCGAGCAGTACTTC | CASSAGGAGEQYF
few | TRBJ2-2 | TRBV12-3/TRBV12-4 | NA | TGTGCCAGCAGTTTAGCGTGGCAGAGAAGGGGCGACACCGGGGAGCTGTTTTTT | CASSLAWQRRGDTGELFF
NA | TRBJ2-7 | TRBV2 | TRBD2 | TGTGCCAGCAGCGGGGGGGTCAGTTTCGAGCAGTACTTC | CASSGGVSFEQYF
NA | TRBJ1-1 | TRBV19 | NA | TGTGCCAGTAGTATCCCTTATTATGAAGCTTTCTTT | CASSIPYYEAFF
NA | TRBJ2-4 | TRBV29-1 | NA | TGCAGCGTTGAAGCCCTATATGGAAACATTCAGTACTTC | CSVEALYGNIQYF
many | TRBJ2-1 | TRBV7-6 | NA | TGTGCCAGCAGCTTAGGAACACCACCCTACAATGAGCAGTTCTTC | CASSLGTPPYNEQFF
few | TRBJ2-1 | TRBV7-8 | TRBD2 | TGTGCCAGCAGGCAGCGGGTTAGCGGGGGGTTAGTCTATGAGCAGTTCTTC | CASRQRVSGGLVYEQFF
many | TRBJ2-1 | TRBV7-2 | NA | TGTGCCAGCAGCTTAGTAAATGAGCAGTTCTTC | CASSLVNEQFF
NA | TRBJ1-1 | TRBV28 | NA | TGTGCCAGCGGGCAAGTGGTTAACACTGAAGCTTTCTTT | CASGQVVNTEAFF
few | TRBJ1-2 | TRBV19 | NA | TGTGCCAGTAGTATATCGTTGGACAGATCTAACTATGGCTACACCTTC | CASSISLDRSNYGYTF
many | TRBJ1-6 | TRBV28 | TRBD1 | TGTGCCACCCAAAAAACCGGGACAGGGGAAAGCTCCTATAATTCACCCCTCCACTTT | CATQKTGTGESSYNSPLHF
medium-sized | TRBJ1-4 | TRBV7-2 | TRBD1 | TGTGCCAGCAGCCTCGGACAGGTCCAAAAACTGTTTTTT | CASSLGQVQKLFF
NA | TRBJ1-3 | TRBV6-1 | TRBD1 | TGTGCCAGCACCCAGGGGGCGAAAGGAAACACCATATATTTT | CASTQGAKGNTIYF